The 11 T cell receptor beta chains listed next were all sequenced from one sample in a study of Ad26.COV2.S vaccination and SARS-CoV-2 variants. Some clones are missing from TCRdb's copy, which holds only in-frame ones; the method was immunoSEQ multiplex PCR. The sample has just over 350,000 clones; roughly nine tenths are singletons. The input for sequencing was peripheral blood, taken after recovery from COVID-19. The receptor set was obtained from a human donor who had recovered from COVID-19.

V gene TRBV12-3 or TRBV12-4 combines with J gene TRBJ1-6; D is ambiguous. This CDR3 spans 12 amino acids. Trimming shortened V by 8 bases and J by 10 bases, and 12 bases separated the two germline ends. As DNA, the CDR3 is TGTGCCAGCGCCGGAGAGAACTCACCCCTCCACTTT. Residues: CASAGENSPLHF.

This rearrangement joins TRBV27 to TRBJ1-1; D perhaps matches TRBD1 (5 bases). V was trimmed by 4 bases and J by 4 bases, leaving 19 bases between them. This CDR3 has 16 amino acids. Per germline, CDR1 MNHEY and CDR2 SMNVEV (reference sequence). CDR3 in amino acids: CASSSPGMGPGTEAFF. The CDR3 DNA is TGTGCCAGCAGTTCCCCGGGGATGGGGCCGGGCACTGAAGCTTTCTTT.

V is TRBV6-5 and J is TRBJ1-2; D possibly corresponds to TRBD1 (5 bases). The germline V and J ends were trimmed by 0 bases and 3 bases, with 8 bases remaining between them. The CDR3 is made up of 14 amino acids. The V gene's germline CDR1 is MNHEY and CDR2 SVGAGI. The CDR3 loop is CASSYSSGHYGYTF. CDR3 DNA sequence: TGTGCCAGCAGTTACTCTTCAGGGCACTATGGCTACACCTTC.

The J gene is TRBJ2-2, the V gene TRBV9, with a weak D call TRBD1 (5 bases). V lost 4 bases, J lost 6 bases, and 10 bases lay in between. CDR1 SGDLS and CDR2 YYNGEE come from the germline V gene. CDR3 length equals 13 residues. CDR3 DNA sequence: TGTGCCAGCAGCTTCCAGGGTGCCGGGGAGCTGTTTTTT. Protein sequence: CASSFQGAGELFF.

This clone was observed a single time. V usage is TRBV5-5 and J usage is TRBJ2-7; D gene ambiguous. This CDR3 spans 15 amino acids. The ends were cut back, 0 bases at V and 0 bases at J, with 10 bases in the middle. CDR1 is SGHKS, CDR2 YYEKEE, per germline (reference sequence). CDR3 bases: TGTGCCAGCAGCTTGGCCTTGGCAGGCTCCTACGAGCAGTACTTC. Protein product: CASSLALAGSYEQYF.

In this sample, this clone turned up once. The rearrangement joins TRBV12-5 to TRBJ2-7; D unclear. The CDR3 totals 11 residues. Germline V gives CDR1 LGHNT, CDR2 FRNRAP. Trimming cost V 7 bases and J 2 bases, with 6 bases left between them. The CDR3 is CASVIAYEQYF. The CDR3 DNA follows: TGTGCTAGTGTTATCGCCTACGAGCAGTACTTC.

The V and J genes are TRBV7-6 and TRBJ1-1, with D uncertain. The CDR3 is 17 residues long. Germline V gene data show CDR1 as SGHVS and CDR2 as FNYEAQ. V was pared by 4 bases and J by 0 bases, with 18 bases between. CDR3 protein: CASSSHPPGNMNTEAFF. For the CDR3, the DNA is TGTGCCAGCAGCTCCCACCCACCGGGAAACATGAACACTGAAGCTTTCTTT.

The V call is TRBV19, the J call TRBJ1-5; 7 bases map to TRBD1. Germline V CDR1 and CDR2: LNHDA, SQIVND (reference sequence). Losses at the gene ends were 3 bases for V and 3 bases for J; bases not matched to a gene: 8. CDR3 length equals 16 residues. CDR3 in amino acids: CASSMYRGSSNQPQHF. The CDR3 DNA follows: TGTGCCAGTAGTATGTACAGGGGAAGCTCCAATCAGCCCCAGCATTTT.

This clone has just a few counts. The CDR3, as DNA: TGTGCCAGCAGTTACGGGGGGCTCGGATCCTATGGCTACACCTTC. This gives the protein CASSYGGLGSYGYTF. The V and J genes are TRBV6-5 and TRBJ1-2; D is perhaps TRBD1 (6 bases). CDR3 length equals 15 residues. Germline CDR1 and CDR2: MNHEY and SVGAGI. Deletions cut 2 bases from V and 4 bases from J, with 14 bases between.

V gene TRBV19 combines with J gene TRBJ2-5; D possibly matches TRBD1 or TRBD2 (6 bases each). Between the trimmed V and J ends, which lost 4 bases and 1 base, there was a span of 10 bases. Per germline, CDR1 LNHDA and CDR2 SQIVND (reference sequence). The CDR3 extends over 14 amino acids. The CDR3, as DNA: TGTGCCAGTAGTAGGGGGGCTACCCAAGAGACCCAGTACTTC. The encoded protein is CASSRGATQETQYF.

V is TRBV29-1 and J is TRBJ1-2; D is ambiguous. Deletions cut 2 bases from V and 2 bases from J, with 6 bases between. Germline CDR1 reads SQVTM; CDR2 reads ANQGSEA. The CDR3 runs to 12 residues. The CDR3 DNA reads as TGCAGCGTTGAACGGGGAAACTATGGCTACACCTTC. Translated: CSVERGNYGYTF.